This passage covers 26 T cell receptor beta chains from one sample sequenced in a study of lymphopenia after photon versus proton radiotherapy. Clones were read by immunoSEQ multiplex PCR, and TCRdb kept only the in-frame ones, dropping some. The table lists around 29,000 clones, just under 90% of them singletons. Material: peripheral blood, obtained from a patient treated with proton-based radiotherapy. Source of these receptors: a woman in her sixties or seventies with cholangiocarcinoma. Some clones in this sample may be carry-over from other donors' samples.

This clone has just one count. The V call is TRBV6-1, the J call TRBJ2-1; D not resolved. Per germline, CDR1 MNHNS and CDR2 SASEGT. The CDR3 runs to 15 residues. Deletions cut 3 bases from V and 9 bases from J, with 18 bases between. CDR3 loop: CASSDAGRTRSEQFF. The CDR3 DNA sequence: TGTGCCAGCAGTGACGCCGGACGGACCCGGTCTGAGCAGTTCTTC.

V usage is TRBV29-1 and J usage is TRBJ2-1; D ambiguous. The V gene lost 1 base and the J gene lost 1 base, with 11 bases spanning the gap. Germline CDR1 and CDR2: SQVTM and ANQGSEA. CDR3 length equals 15 residues. The DNA for the CDR3 is TGCAGCGTTGAAGGTGTCCCCCGGTCCTACAATGAGCAGTTCTTC. Protein sequence: CSVEGVPRSYNEQFF.

The chain combines TRBV4-3 with TRBJ2-3; 8 bases are a match to TRBD2. The junction had 3 bases not matched to a gene; V was cut back by 4 bases and J by 0 bases. CDR3 length: 15 residues. The germline CDR1 and CDR2 sequences are LGHNA and YSLEER. CDR3 region: CASSRRGGSTDTQYF. The CDR3 DNA follows: TGCGCCAGCAGCCGACGGGGGGGGAGCACAGATACGCAGTATTTT.

V usage is TRBV4-3 and J usage is TRBJ2-1, with 11 bases that match TRBD2. The germline gives CDR1 LGHNA, CDR2 YSLEER. This CDR3 contains 20 residues. Losses at the gene ends were 0 bases for V and 8 bases for J; bases not matched to a gene: 18. This CDR3 is CASSQEVVAGGPGAFDEQFF. The CDR3, as DNA: TGCGCCAGCAGCCAAGAGGTGGTAGCGGGAGGGCCGGGCGCCTTTGATGAGCAGTTCTTC.

The rearrangement uses TRBV5-1 and TRBJ1-4; D unclear. Trimming removed 0 bases from V and 7 bases from J, with 10 bases in between. This CDR3 region has 14 residues. Germline CDR1 reads SGHRS; CDR2 reads YFSETQ. In DNA form, the CDR3 reads TGCGCCAGCAGCTTGGTGGCTGGGAGTGAAAAACTGTTTTTT. It yields the protein CASSLVAGSEKLFF.

This clone showed up just once. The chain is built from TRBV12-2 and TRBJ1-5. TRBV12-2 is a recognized pseudogene. The CDR3 extends over 17 amino acids. CDR3 loop: CASRSPLGTYSNQPQHF. The CDR3 coding sequence is TGTGCAAGTCGCTCCCCGTTGGGAACTTATAGCAATCAGCCCCAGCATTTT.

The chain joins TRBV30 to TRBJ2-1; 11 bases agree with TRBD1. This CDR3 region has 14 residues. V lost 3 bases and J lost 9; bases outside the gene matches: 7. In germline, CDR1 is GTSNPN, CDR2 SVGIG (reference sequence). The CDR3 sequence is CAWRGTGGYGEQFF. CDR3 DNA sequence: TGTGCCTGGAGGGGGACAGGGGGGTACGGTGAGCAGTTCTTC. The full variable domain, completed using reference TRBV30 and TRBJ2-1, is SQTIHQWPATLVQPVGSPLSLECTVEGTSNPNLYWYRQAAGRGLQLLFYSVGIGQISSEVPQNLSASRPQDRQFILSSKKLLLSDSGFYLCAWRGTGGYGEQFFGPGTRLTVL.

This clone appeared a single time. The V gene is TRBV11-3, the J gene TRBJ1-6; maybe TRBD1 (5 bases). CDR3 size: 13 residues. Germline assignment: CDR1 SGHNT and CDR2 YENEEA. Trimming removed 6 bases at V and 4 bases at J, with 7 bases between. The CDR3 is CASSSGYNSPLHF. The CDR3 DNA sequence: TGTGCCAGCAGTTCAGGGTATAATTCACCCCTCCACTTT.

The V call is TRBV10-3, the J call TRBJ2-2, with TRBD2 matching over 9 bases. Per germline, CDR1 ENHRY and CDR2 SYGVKD. V trimming: 6 bases; J trimming: 1 base; junction bases outside the gene matches: 3. The CDR3 length is 15 residues. CDR3: CAIRVAGENTGELFF. CDR3 DNA: TGTGCCATCAGAGTAGCGGGGGAGAACACCGGGGAGCTGTTTTTT.

This clone has only one observation. For the CDR3, the DNA is TGTGCCAGCAGGGAACAGACCACAGATACGCAGTATTTT. It codes for CASREQTTDTQYF. This chain uses TRBV2 with TRBJ2-3, with D unresolved. The V end was cut by 6 bases, the J end by 2 bases, with 9 bases between. The CDR3 is 13 amino acids. CDR1 is SNHLY, CDR2 FYNNEI, per germline.

The sample holds one count of this clone. The chain uses TRBV4-3 and TRBJ2-1; 8 bases fit TRBD2. This CDR3 has 16 residues. Germline loops: CDR1 LGHNA, CDR2 YSLEER. V was clipped by 1 base and J by 6 bases; unmatched bases: 8. The CDR3 DNA reads TGCGCCAGCAGCCAAGCCGCGGCGGGAGGTTCCAATGAGCAGTTCTTC. Protein product: CASSQAAAGGSNEQFF.

The chain uses TRBV5-1 and TRBJ2-1; TRBD1 matches 7 bases. The CDR3 covers 14 residues. Trimming cost V 6 bases and J 3 bases; bases outside gene matches: 6. The germline gives CDR1 SGHRS, CDR2 YFSETQ. The CDR3 loop reads CASTRQGSYNEQFF. CDR3 bases: TGCGCCAGCACCCGACAGGGTAGCTACAATGAGCAGTTCTTC.

The V gene is TRBV7-9, the J gene TRBJ1-1; D is possibly TRBD1 (5 bases). CDR3 length equals 15 residues. The ends were cut back, 5 bases at V and 2 bases at J, with 15 bases in the middle. Germline CDR1 and CDR2: SEHNR and FQNEAQ (reference sequence). The DNA of the CDR3 is TGTGCCAGCAGCATAAGGGACGGATATAACACTGAAGCTTTCTTT. Amino acids: CASSIRDGYNTEAFF. The variable domain in full, completed from reference TRBV7-9 and TRBJ1-1, reads DTGVSQNPRHKITKRGQNVTFRCDPISEHNRLYWYRQTLGQGPEFLTYFQNEAQLEKSRLLSDRFSAERPKGSFSTLEIQRTEQGDSAMYLCASSIRDGYNTEAFFGQGTRLTVV.

The V call is TRBV9, the J call TRBJ2-1; possibly TRBD2 for D (5 bases). The V end was cut by 4 bases, the J end by 15 bases, with 20 bases between. The CDR3 is 13 residues long. Per germline, CDR1 SGDLS and CDR2 YYNGEE. CDR3 loop: CASSQVEEASLFF. The CDR3 bases are TGTGCCAGCAGCCAAGTGGAGGAGGCATCCTTGTTCTTC.

The J gene is TRBJ1-3, the V gene TRBV6-5; D is unresolved. Germline V gene lookup returns CDR1 MNHEY and CDR2 SVGAGI. The CDR3 runs 15 residues. Trimming shortened V by 0 bases and J by 4 bases, and 10 bases separated the two germline ends. CDR3 loop: CASSYSSGVGNTIYF. The CDR3, as DNA: TGTGCCAGCAGTTACTCGAGTGGGGTAGGAAACACCATATATTTT.

The V and J genes are TRBV27 and TRBJ2-7; 10 bases fit TRBD1. Germline assignment: CDR1 MNHEY and CDR2 SMNVEV (reference sequence). The CDR3 length is 16 residues. After removal of 5 bases from V and 3 bases from J, the junction contained 10 bases not matched to a gene. CDR3 residues: CASSLLGQGKNYEQYF. In DNA, the CDR3 is TGTGCCAGCAGTCTTTTGGGACAGGGGAAAAACTACGAGCAGTACTTC.

The genes are TRBV7-2 and TRBJ2-2; 14 nucleotides align to TRBD2. The CDR3 covers 15 residues. Germline-derived CDR1 and CDR2 are SGHTA and FQGNSA. V trimming: 6 bases; J trimming: 7 bases; junction bases outside the gene matches: 4. The CDR3 here is CASRPGTSGSGELFF. The CDR3 bases are TGTGCCAGCAGGCCAGGGACTAGCGGGAGCGGGGAGCTGTTTTTT.

The genes are TRBV19 and TRBJ2-1; possibly TRBD1 for D (5 bases). Germline V gene lookup returns CDR1 LNHDA and CDR2 SQIVND (reference sequence). V shed 4 bases and J shed 6 bases, with 10 bases lying between them. This CDR3 spans 13 amino acids. CDR3: CASSRWGFNEQFF. The CDR3 coding sequence is TGTGCCAGTAGTAGATGGGGCTTCAATGAGCAGTTCTTC.

The genes are TRBV6-5 and TRBJ2-1; 9 bases agree with TRBD2. J lost 4 bases, V lost 6 bases, and 7 bases had no gene match. The CDR3 totals 15 residues. Germline CDR1 MNHEY, CDR2 SVGAGI. The CDR3 DNA reads TGTGCCAGCAGCCTTTCTAGCGGGATTTACAATGAGCAGTTCTTC. It yields the protein CASSLSSGIYNEQFF.

The chain employs TRBV18 and TRBJ1-4; TRBD1 matches at 8 bases. The CDR3 is 15 residues long. The trim removed 1 base at V and 4 bases at J, leaving 2 bases unmatched. Germline V CDR1 and CDR2: KGHSH, LQKENI. This chain's CDR3 is CASSPRQGNNEKLFF. The CDR3 nucleotides are TGTGCCAGCTCACCACGACAGGGGAATAATGAAAAACTGTTTTTT.

In this sample, this clone turned up a few times. The CDR3 spells CASSGGRDMNTEAFF. The DNA for the CDR3 is TGTGCCAGCAGTGGGGGCAGGGACATGAACACTGAAGCTTTCTTT. The rearrangement links TRBV27 to TRBJ1-1; tentatively, D is TRBD1 (6 bases). Per the germline V gene, CDR1 is MNHEY and CDR2 is SMNVEV (reference sequence). CDR3 length equals 15 residues. Trimming cost V 5 bases and J 0 bases, with 13 bases left between them.

The rearrangement uses TRBV7-2 and TRBJ1-5; a possible D gene is TRBD1 (6 bases). V was cut by 6 bases and J by 0 bases, with 12 bases left in between. There are 15 residues in the CDR3. The germline gives CDR1 SGHTA, CDR2 FQGNSA. The DNA for the CDR3 is TGTGCCAGCAGAGAACAGGGCCTTAGCAATCAGCCCCAGCATTTT. Encoded protein: CASREQGLSNQPQHF.

The chain recombines TRBV29-1 with TRBJ2-5; TRBD1 aligns across 10 bases. The end of the DNA aligns better with TRBJ2-7, so the J call may be wrong. Germline-derived CDR1 and CDR2 are SQVTM and ANQGSEA. This CDR3 has 15 amino acids. Written as DNA, the CDR3 is TGCAGCGCCCGGACCGGGACAGGGGCGCCCTACGAGCAGTACTTC. Its protein is CSARTGTGAPYEQYF.

Only one count was recorded for this clone. The chain links TRBV7-2 to TRBJ2-3; D ambiguous. Germline loops: CDR1 SGHTA, CDR2 FQGNSA. Trimming cost V 2 bases and J 5 bases, with 8 bases left between them. The CDR3 sequence is 13 residues long. The CDR3 reads CASSLPGLDTQYF. The CDR3 nucleotides are TGTGCCAGCAGCTTACCCGGCCTAGATACGCAGTATTTT. The variable domain in full, with the rest retrieved from reference TRBV7-2 and TRBJ2-3, is GAGVSQSPSNKVTEKGKDVELRCDPISGHTALYWYRQSLGQGLEFLIYFQGNSAPDKSGLPSDRFSAERTGGSVSTLTIQRTQQEDSAVYLCASSLPGLDTQYFGPGTRLTVL.

The genes are TRBV5-4 and TRBJ1-3; D call uncertain. CDR1 SGHNT and CDR2 YYREEE come from the germline V gene (reference sequence). The CDR3 has 17 residues. V lost 0 bases to trimming and J lost 2 bases, with 15 bases between them. CDR3 bases: TGTGCCAGCAGCTTGGGAGGGTTGAGTAAAGCTGGAAACACCATATATTTT. It yields the protein CASSLGGLSKAGNTIYF. The full variable domain, its missing parts supplied by reference TRBV5-4 and TRBJ1-3, is ETGVTQSPTHLIKTRGQQVTLRCSSQSGHNTVSWYQQALGQGPQFIFQYYREEENGRGNFPPRFSGLQFPNYSSELNVNALELDDSALYLCASSLGGLSKAGNTIYFGEGSWLTVV.

The J gene is TRBJ2-7, the V gene TRBV4-1, with 10 positions matching TRBD1. CDR1 and CDR2 from the germline V gene are MGHRA and YSYEKL. The CDR3 consists of 16 residues. The ends lost 1 base at V and 4 bases at J; junction bases unmatched: 7. This chain's CDR3 is CASSQVLDRGLYEQYF. The CDR3 DNA follows: TGCGCCAGCAGCCAAGTCCTCGACAGGGGGCTTTACGAGCAGTACTTC.